This T cell receptor beta chain emerged from a study of blood T cell repertoires in COVID-19. On the study more broadly: The United States, Italy and Spain supplied acute and convalescent COVID-19 samples.

Libraries were prepared by immunoSEQ multiplex PCR; TCRdb keeps only in-frame clonotypes and omits some of them. The sample holds around 97,000 clones, about 86% seen once. In germline, CDR1 is MGHRA, CDR2 YSYEKL. The trim removed 1 base at V and 3 bases at J, leaving 13 bases unmatched. The CDR3 loop spans 18 amino acids. The TCR originated in a human donor in a cohort sampled during active COVID-19. J is TRBJ2-7 and V is TRBV4-1; TRBD2 agrees at 9 bases. Sequences were obtained from peripheral blood. The CDR3 reads CASSQGFGRAGGLYEQYF. Written as DNA, the CDR3 is TGCGCCAGCAGCCAAGGGTTTGGAAGAGCGGGGGGCCTCTACGAGCAGTACTTC.